This entry lists 25 T cell receptor beta chains sequenced from one sample in a study of blood T cell repertoires in COVID-19. Sequenced by immunoSEQ multiplex PCR; TCRdb stores in-frame clones only, minus some. This table has 250,000 to 400,000 clones, approximately 88% appearing once. The sample consisted of peripheral blood. Receptor source: a woman aged 25 to 39 with COVID-19, enrolled during active disease.

This chain joins TRBV9 and TRBJ1-3; D is ambiguous. The germline gives CDR1 SGDLS, CDR2 YYNGEE. CDR3 size: 12 residues. Trimming took 4 bases from V and 7 from J, leaving 9 bases between them. The CDR3 coding sequence is TGTGCCAGCAGCTTTTCGGGGAACACCATATATTTT. Amino acids: CASSFSGNTIYF.

J is TRBJ2-7 and V is TRBV18; TRBD1 might be the D (5 bases). This CDR3 has 12 amino acids. V lost 5 bases and J 3 bases, leaving 8 bases between the germline ends. Germline assignment: CDR1 KGHSH and CDR2 LQKENI. The chain's CDR3 is CASSDSNYEQYF. The CDR3 DNA sequence: TGTGCCAGCTCAGACAGTAACTACGAGCAGTACTTC.

This chain joins TRBV11-1 and TRBJ2-7; 9 bases agree with TRBD2. Germline CDR1 and CDR2: SGHAT and FQDESV (reference sequence). The CDR3 spans 15 residues. V was clipped by 0 bases and J by 6 bases; unmatched bases: 6. The CDR3: CASSLAVGTSTEQYV. DNA for the CDR3: TGTGCCAGCAGCTTAGCGGTTGGGACTAGCACCGAGCAGTACGTC.

The chain is built from TRBV19 and TRBJ1-5, with D unclear. V gave up 3 bases and J gave up 4 bases, with 7 bases separating them. In germline, CDR1 is LNHDA, CDR2 SQIVND (reference sequence). The CDR3 sequence is 13 residues long. The DNA of the CDR3 is TGTGCCAGTAGTATGAACGGGAATCAGCCCCAGCATTTT. It specifies CASSMNGNQPQHF.

This chain joins TRBV7-2 and TRBJ2-1; possibly TRBD2 for D (6 bases). CDR1 SGHTA and CDR2 FQGNSA come from the germline V gene. With 7 bases removed from V and 1 base from J, the gap between germline ends came to 17 bases. The CDR3 consists of 16 residues. The CDR3 nucleotides are TGTGCCAGCACCTCCTCGGCGGGGAGGTCCTACAATGAGCAGTTCTTC. Its translation is CASTSSAGRSYNEQFF.

The rearrangement links TRBV5-1 to TRBJ2-3, with 11 bases lining up with TRBD2. The CDR3 is 15 amino acids. Germline loops: CDR1 SGHRS, CDR2 YFSETQ. The V segment lost 2 bases and the J segment 3 bases; nucleotides outside the gene matches: 2. CDR3 DNA: TGCGCCAGCAGCTTAAGGACTAGCGGGACAGATACGCAGTATTTT. Translating gives CASSLRTSGTDTQYF.

CDR3 sequence: CASSIGEGLGSPLHF. The CDR3 DNA reads as TGTGCCAGCAGTATCGGGGAAGGGCTGGGGTCACCCCTCCACTTT. The rearrangement links TRBV6-5 to TRBJ1-6; D not resolved. This CDR3 has 15 amino acids. CDR1 and CDR2 (germline): MNHEY, SVGAGI. Deletions cut 5 bases from V and 10 bases from J, with 18 bases between.

The V and J genes are TRBV6-5 and TRBJ1-6, with 8 bases that match TRBD1. Germline V lookup: CDR1 MNHEY, CDR2 SVGAGI. This CDR3 comprises 15 residues. After removal of 0 bases from V and 7 bases from J, the junction contained 2 bases not matched to a gene. The CDR3 sequence: CASSYSTGENSPLHF. The CDR3 DNA reads TGTGCCAGCAGTTACTCGACAGGGGAGAATTCACCCCTCCACTTT.

The chain joins TRBV6-5 to TRBJ1-5, with a possible D match to TRBD1 (6 bases). The CDR3 sequence is 12 residues long. Germline V gives CDR1 MNHEY, CDR2 SVGAGI. V lost 7 bases and J lost 6, with 10 bases in between. The CDR3 bases are TGTGCCAGCATTATACAGGGTCAGCCCCAGCATTTT. It yields the protein CASIIQGQPQHF.

CDR3 DNA: TGTGCCAGCAGCTTAGGACAGGGCGGTTTGTATGGCTACACCTTC. Its translation is CASSLGQGGLYGYTF. The rearrangement links TRBV7-8 to TRBJ1-2, with 7 bases fitting TRBD1. The length of the CDR3 is 15 residues. CDR1 is SGHVS and CDR2 is FQNEAQ in the germline V gene. V shed 1 base, J shed 5 bases, and the junction held 7 bases outside the gene matches.

J is TRBJ2-2 and V is TRBV4-1, with D uncertain. CDR3 size: 16 residues. Germline V gene data show CDR1 as MGHRA and CDR2 as YSYEKL. V was clipped by 10 bases and J by 0 bases, with 18 bases between them. The CDR3, as DNA: TGCGCCAACACGATGACATTGGGTGCGAACACCGGGGAGCTGTTTTTT. Protein: CANTMTLGANTGELFF.

The chain uses TRBV27 and TRBJ2-7; weak D call: TRBD2 (6 bases). The CDR3 sequence is 15 residues long. Germline CDR1 is MNHEY and CDR2 is SMNVEV (reference sequence). Trimming pared 6 bases from V and 2 bases from J, leaving 17 bases between. CDR3 protein: CASRSLGREAYEQYV. DNA of the CDR3: TGTGCCAGCAGATCCCTCGGCAGGGAGGCCTACGAGCAGTACGTC.

The table lists this clone with a count of one. The chain is built from TRBV7-2 and TRBJ2-5; D perhaps matches TRBD1 (6 bases). The V and J ends lost 5 bases and 1 base respectively, with 11 bases between them. Germline-derived CDR1 and CDR2 are SGHTA and FQGNSA. This CDR3 is built from 14 residues. CDR3 region: CASSQWTAQETQYF. As DNA, the CDR3 is TGTGCCAGCAGCCAATGGACAGCCCAAGAGACCCAGTACTTC.

The J gene is TRBJ1-5, the V gene TRBV19, with TRBD1 matching 8 bases. In germline, CDR1 is LNHDA, CDR2 SQIVND (reference sequence). With 5 bases clipped from V and 2 bases from J, the junction kept 5 bases outside the gene matches. The CDR3 length is 15 residues. The CDR3: CASSPGQGGNQPQHF. DNA for the CDR3: TGTGCCAGTAGTCCCGGACAGGGAGGCAATCAGCCCCAGCATTTT.

The V gene is TRBV27, the J gene TRBJ1-4, with 7 bases identical to TRBD1. The V segment lost 5 bases and the J segment 10 bases; nucleotides outside the gene matches: 4. The length of the CDR3 is 12 residues. Germline CDR1 reads MNHEY; CDR2 reads SMNVEV (reference sequence). CDR3 residues: CASSGNRGKLFF. The CDR3 bases are TGTGCCAGCAGTGGGAACAGGGGAAAACTGTTTTTT.

This clone was seen a single time. DNA of the CDR3: TGTGCCAGCACCGAACTAGCGGGGTTCAGAGAGACCCAGTACTTC. It yields the protein CASTELAGFRETQYF. The J gene is TRBJ2-5, the V gene TRBV6-5, with 10 bases identical to TRBD2. This CDR3 is 15 amino acids long. Looked up from germline, CDR1 is MNHEY and CDR2 is SVGAGI. J lost 4 bases, V lost 7 bases, and 9 bases had no gene match.

The V and J genes are TRBV5-4 and TRBJ1-5, with D tentatively TRBD1 (5 bases). Deletions cut 1 base from V and 3 bases from J, with 17 bases between. This CDR3 comprises 17 residues. Germline V lookup: CDR1 SGHNT, CDR2 YYREEE (reference sequence). CDR3 DNA: TGTGCCAGCAGCTTGAAGGTTTCGGGGGGAGACAATCAGCCCCAGCATTTT. Protein product: CASSLKVSGGDNQPQHF.

The chain is built from TRBV10-3 and TRBJ1-2; D is possibly TRBD1 (5 bases). This CDR3 contains 12 residues. CDR1 and CDR2 (germline): ENHRY, SYGVKD. V lost 6 bases and J lost 1, with 6 bases in between. The CDR3 DNA is TGTGCCATCAGCGGACATAACTATGGCTACACCTTC. Encoded protein: CAISGHNYGYTF.

This chain connects TRBV25-1 to TRBJ1-1; 8 nucleotides agree with TRBD1. The CDR3 sequence is 15 residues long. Germline V lookup: CDR1 MGHDK, CDR2 SYGVNS. The ends lost 7 bases at V and 6 bases at J; junction bases unmatched: 13. The CDR3 region is CASTHRQGSIPEAFF. The CDR3 region has the DNA TGTGCCAGCACCCACCGACAGGGGTCAATCCCTGAAGCTTTCTTT.

This chain connects TRBV28 to TRBJ1-4, with TRBD1 identical over 10 bases. From germline, CDR1 is MDHEN and CDR2 SYDVKM. This CDR3 has 16 amino acids. J was trimmed by 4 bases and V by 5 bases; bases with no gene match: 7. CDR3 nucleotides: TGTGCCAGCAGTCCTTCGGGACAGGGGAGTAATGAAAAACTGTTTTTT. It codes for CASSPSGQGSNEKLFF.

The chain employs TRBV2 and TRBJ2-5; TRBD2 is a possible D gene (6 bases). V lost 4 bases and J lost 5, with 14 bases in between. The CDR3 spans 14 residues. Per the germline V gene, CDR1 is SNHLY and CDR2 is FYNNEI. The CDR3 bases are TGTGCCAGCAGTGTGGAGGGGAACACGGAGACCCAGTACTTC. Amino acids: CASSVEGNTETQYF.

This clone appeared once. V gene TRBV19 combines with J gene TRBJ2-3; 10 bases line up with TRBD2. Germline trimming cut 3 bases from V and 5 bases from J; bases unmatched to any gene: 5. The CDR3 consists of 15 residues. Germline lookup yields CDR1 LNHDA and CDR2 SQIVND (reference sequence). CDR3 nucleotide sequence: TGTGCCAGTAGTATGAGCGGGGGGGCAGGAGATACGCAGTATTTT. Translating gives CASSMSGGAGDTQYF.

The V and J genes are TRBV10-3 and TRBJ1-2; D not certain. The CDR3 is made up of 14 amino acids. Germline assignment: CDR1 ENHRY and CDR2 SYGVKD. V lost 5 bases and J lost 0, with 10 bases in between. The CDR3 loop is CAISKGSSNYGYTF. DNA for the CDR3: TGTGCCATCAGTAAAGGGAGTTCTAACTATGGCTACACCTTC.

This chain links TRBV6-5 with TRBJ2-7, with 8 nucleotides matching TRBD2. This CDR3 is 14 amino acids long. V was clipped by 5 bases and J by 7 bases; unmatched bases: 10. Germline V gene lookup returns CDR1 MNHEY and CDR2 SVGAGI. The CDR3 nucleotides are TGTGCCAGCAGTCTCACTAGCGGAGGTGGAGAGCAGTACTTC. Translation: CASSLTSGGGEQYF.

The CDR3 sequence: CSASNREGQPQHF. The CDR3, as DNA: TGCAGTGCTAGTAACAGGGAGGGTCAGCCCCAGCATTTT. The chain is built from TRBV20-1 and TRBJ1-5; a possible D gene is TRBD1 (6 bases). V lost 3 bases to trimming and J lost 6 bases, with 12 bases between them. This CDR3 comprises 13 residues. Looked up from germline, CDR1 is DFQATT and CDR2 is SNEGSKA (reference sequence).